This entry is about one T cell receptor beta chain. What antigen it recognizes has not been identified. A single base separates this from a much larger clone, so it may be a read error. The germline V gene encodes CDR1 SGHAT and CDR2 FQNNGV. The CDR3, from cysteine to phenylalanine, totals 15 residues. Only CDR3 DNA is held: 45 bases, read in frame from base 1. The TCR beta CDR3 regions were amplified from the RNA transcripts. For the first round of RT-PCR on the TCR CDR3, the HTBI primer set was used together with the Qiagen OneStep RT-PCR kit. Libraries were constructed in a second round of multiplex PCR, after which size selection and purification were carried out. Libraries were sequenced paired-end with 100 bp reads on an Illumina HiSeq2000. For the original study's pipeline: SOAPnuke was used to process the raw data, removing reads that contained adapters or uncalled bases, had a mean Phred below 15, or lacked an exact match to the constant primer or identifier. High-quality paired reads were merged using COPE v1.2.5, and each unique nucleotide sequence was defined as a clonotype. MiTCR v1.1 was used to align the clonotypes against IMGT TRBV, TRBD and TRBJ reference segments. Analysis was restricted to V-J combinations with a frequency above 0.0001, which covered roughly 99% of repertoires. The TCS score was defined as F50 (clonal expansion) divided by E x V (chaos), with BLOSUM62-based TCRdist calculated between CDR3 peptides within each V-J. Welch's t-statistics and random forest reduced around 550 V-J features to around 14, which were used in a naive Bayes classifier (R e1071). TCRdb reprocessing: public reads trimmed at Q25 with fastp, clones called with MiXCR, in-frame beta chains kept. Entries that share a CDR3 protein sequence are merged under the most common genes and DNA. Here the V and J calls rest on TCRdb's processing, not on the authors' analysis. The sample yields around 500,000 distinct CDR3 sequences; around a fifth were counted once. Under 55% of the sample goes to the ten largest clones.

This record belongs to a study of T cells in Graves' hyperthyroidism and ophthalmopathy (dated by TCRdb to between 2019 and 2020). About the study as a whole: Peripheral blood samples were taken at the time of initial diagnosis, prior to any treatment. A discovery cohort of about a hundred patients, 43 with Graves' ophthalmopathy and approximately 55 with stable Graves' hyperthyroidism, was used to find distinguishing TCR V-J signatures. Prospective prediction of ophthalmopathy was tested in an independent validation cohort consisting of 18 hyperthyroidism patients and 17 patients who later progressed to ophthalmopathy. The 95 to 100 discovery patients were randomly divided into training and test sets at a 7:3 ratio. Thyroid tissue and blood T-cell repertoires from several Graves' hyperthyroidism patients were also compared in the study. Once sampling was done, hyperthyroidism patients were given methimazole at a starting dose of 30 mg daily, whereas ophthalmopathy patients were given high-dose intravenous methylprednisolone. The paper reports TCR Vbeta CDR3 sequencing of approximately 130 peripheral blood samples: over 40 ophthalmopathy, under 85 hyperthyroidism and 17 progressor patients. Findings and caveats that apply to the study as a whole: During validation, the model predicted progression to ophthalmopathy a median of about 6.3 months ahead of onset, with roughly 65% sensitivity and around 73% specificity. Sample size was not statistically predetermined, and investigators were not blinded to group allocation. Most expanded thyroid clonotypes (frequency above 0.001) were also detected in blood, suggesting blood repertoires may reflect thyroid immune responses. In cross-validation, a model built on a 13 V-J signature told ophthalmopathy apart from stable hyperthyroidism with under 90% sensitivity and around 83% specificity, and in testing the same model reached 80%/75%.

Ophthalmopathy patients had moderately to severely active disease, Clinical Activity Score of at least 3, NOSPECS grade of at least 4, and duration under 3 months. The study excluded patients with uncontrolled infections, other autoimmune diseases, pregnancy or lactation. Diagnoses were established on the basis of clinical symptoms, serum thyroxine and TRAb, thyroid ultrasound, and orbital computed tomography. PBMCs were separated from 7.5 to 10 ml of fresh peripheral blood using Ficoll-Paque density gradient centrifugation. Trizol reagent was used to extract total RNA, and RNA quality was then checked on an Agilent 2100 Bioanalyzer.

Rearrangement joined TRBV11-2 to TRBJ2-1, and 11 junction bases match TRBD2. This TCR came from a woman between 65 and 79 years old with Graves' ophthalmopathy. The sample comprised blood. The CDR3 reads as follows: CASSLGLAGFNKQFF. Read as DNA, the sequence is TGTGCCAGCAGCTTAGGACTAGCGGGATTCAATAAGCAGTTCTTC.